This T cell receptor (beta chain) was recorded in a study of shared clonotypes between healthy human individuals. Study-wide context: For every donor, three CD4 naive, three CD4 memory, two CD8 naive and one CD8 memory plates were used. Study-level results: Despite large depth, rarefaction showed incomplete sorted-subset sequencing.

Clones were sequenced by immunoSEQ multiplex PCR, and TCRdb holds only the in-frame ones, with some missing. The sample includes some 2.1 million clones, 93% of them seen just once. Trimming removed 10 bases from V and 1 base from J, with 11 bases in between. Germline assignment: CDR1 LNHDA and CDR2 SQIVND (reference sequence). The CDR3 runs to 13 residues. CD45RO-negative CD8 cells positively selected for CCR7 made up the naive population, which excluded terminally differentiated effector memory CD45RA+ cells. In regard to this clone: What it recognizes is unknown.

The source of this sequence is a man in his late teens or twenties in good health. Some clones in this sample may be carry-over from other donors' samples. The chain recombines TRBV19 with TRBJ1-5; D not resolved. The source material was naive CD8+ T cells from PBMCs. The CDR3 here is CATADKSNQPQHF. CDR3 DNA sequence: TGTGCCACTGCCGACAAAAGCAATCAGCCCCAGCATTTT.